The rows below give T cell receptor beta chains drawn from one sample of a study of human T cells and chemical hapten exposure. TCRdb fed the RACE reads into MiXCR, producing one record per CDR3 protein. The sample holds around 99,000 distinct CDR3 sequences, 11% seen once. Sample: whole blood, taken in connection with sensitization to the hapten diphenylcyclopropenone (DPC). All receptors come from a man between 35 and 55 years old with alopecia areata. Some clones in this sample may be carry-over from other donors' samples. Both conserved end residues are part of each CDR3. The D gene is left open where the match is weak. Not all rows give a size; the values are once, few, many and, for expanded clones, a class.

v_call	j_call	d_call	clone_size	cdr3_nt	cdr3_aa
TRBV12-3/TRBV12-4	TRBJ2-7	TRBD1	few	TGTGCCAGCAGTCCAGGACAGGTCCCCTACGAGCAGTACTTC	CASSPGQVPYEQYF
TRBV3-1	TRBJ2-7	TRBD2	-	TGTGCCAGCAGCCGAGGGACTAGCGGGGGGGCCTACGAGCAGTACTTC	CASSRGTSGGAYEQYF
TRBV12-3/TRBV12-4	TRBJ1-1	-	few	TGTGCCAGCAGTCCCAATATGAACACTGAAGCTTTCTTT	CASSPNMNTEAFF
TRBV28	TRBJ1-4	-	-	TGTGCCAGCAGTACCTGGAGACTGACTAAAGAAGATGAAAAACTGTTTTTT	CASSTWRLTKEDEKLFF
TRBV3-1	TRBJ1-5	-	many	TGTGCCAGCAGCCAATCTACCCTAGGGTTCAATCAGCCCCAGCATTTT	CASSQSTLGFNQPQHF
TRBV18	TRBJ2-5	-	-	TGTGCCAGCTCACCGACGGAGCGGGAGACCCAGTACTTC	CASSPTERETQYF
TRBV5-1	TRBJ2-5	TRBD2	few	TGCGCCAGCAGCCCGGGACTAGCGGGAGCTTGGGAGACCCAGTACTTC	CASSPGLAGAWETQYF
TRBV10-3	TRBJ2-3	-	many	TGTGCTACCATCGAGTCAAGCGGACTATCAGATACGCAGTATTTT	CATIESSGLSDTQYF
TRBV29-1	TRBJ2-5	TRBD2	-	TGCAGCGTTGCACCCTGGGGGGGCCAAGAGACCCAGTACTTC	CSVAPWGGQETQYF
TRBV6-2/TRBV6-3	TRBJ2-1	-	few	TGTGCCAGCAGCCGGGGATTGTACGAGCAGTTCTTC	CASSRGLYEQFF
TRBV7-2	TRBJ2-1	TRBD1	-	TGTGCCAGCAGCCCTGGGACAGGGGGCGGACAGTTCTTC	CASSPGTGGGQFF
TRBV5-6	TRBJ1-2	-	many	TGTGCCAGCAGCTTGGCCGGGAGAACCCCTAACTATGGCTACACCTTC	CASSLAGRTPNYGYTF
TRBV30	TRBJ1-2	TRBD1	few	TGTGCCTCCTTGACAGGGGGCGGTTATGGCTACACCTTC	CASLTGGGYGYTF
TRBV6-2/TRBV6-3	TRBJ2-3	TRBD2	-	TGTGCCAGCAGTTACTCGTCTAGCGGGAATGGAGATACGCAGTATTTT	CASSYSSSGNGDTQYF
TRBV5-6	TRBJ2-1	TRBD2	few	TGTGCCAGCAGCTTGCAAGCCGGACTAGCGGGAGTCAATGAGCAGTTCTTC	CASSLQAGLAGVNEQFF
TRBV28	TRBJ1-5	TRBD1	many	TGTGCCAGCAGTCCTCAGGTGGGACAGGGTGGCCAGCCCCAGCATTTT	CASSPQVGQGGQPQHF